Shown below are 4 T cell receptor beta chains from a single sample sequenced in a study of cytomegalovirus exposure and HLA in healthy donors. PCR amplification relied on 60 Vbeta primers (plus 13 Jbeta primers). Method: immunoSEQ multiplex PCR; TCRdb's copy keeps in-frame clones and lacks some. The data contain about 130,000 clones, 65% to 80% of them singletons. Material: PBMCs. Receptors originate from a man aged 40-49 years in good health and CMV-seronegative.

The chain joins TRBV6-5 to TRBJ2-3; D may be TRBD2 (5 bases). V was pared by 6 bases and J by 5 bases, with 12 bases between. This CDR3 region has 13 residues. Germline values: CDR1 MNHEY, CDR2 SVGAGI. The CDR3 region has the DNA TGTGCCAGCAGGGGAGTGGGGATAGATACGCAGTATTTT. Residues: CASRGVGIDTQYF.

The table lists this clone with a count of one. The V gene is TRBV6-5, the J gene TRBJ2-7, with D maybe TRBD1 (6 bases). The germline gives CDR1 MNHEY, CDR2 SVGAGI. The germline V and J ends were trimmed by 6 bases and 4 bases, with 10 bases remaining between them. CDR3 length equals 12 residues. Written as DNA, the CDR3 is TGTGCCAGCAGCCGGACAGATTACGAGCAGTACTTC. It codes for CASSRTDYEQYF.

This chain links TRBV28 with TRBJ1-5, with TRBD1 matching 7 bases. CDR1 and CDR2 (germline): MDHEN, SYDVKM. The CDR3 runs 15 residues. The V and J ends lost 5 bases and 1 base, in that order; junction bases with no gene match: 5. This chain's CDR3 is CASSPLDRSNQPQHF. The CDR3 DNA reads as TGTGCCAGCAGTCCCCTGGACAGGAGCAATCAGCCCCAGCATTTT. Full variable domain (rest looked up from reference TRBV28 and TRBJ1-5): DVKVTQSSRYLVKRTGEKVFLECVQDMDHENMFWYRQDPGLGLRLIYFSYDVKMKEKGDIPEGYSVSREKKERFSLILESASTNQTSMYLCASSPLDRSNQPQHFGDGTRLSIL.

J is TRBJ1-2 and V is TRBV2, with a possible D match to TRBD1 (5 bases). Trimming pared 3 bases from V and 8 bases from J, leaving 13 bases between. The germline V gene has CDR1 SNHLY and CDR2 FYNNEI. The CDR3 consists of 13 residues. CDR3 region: CASSEAGRVGYTF. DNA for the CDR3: TGTGCCAGCAGTGAGGCAGGGCGAGTCGGCTACACCTTC.